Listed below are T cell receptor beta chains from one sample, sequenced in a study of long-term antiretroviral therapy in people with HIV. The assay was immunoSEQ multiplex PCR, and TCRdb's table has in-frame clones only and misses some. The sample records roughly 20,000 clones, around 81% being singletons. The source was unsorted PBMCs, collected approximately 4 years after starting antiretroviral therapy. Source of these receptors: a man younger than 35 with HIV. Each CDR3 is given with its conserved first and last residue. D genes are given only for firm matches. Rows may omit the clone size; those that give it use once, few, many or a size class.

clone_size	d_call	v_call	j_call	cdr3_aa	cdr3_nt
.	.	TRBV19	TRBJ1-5	CASSIYTYSNQPQHF	TGTGCCAGTAGTATATACACTTATAGCAATCAGCCCCAGCATTTT
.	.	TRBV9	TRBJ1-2	CASSVGGGIGYTF	TGTGCCAGCAGCGTAGGAGGAGGGATTGGCTACACCTTC
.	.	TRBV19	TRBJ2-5	CASSIVADQETQYF	TGTGCCAGTAGTATAGTGGCAGACCAAGAGACCCAGTACTTC
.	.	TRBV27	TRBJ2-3	CASRILISTDTQYF	TGTGCCAGCAGAATACTGATTAGCACAGATACGCAGTATTTT
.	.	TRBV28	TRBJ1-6	CASSSDSYSPLHF	TGTGCCAGCAGCTCCGACAGTTATTCACCCCTCCACTTT
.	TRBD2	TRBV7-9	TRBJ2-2	CASSRGLAGLNTGELFF	TGTGCCAGCAGTCGAGGACTAGCGGGGTTAAACACCGGGGAGCTGTTTTTT
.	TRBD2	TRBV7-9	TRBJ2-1	CASFTSGGANEQFF	TGTGCCAGCTTTACTAGCGGGGGGGCCAATGAGCAGTTCTTC
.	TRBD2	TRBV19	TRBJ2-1	CASRGMSGATYNEQFF	TGTGCCAGTAGAGGTATGAGCGGGGCGACGTACAATGAGCAGTTCTTC
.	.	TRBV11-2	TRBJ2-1	CASSWVAAAGNEQFF	TGTGCCAGCAGCTGGGTTGCAGCGGCCGGCAATGAGCAGTTCTTC
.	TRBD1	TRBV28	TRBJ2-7	CASKRQGNSGYEQYF	TGTGCCAGCAAGCGACAGGGGAATTCAGGTTACGAGCAGTACTTC
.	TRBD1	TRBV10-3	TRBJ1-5	CAISETGTGPSQPQHF	TGTGCCATCAGTGAGACCGGGACAGGGCCTTCCCAGCCCCAGCATTTT
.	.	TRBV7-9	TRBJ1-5	CASSPDGFNQPQHF	TGTGCCAGCAGCCCGGACGGATTCAATCAGCCCCAGCATTTT
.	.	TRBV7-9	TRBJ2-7	CASSWPALVDEQYF	TGTGCCAGCAGCTGGCCGGCTCTTGTCGACGAGCAGTACTTC
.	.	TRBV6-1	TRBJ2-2	CASRQGNTGELFF	TGTGCCAGCAGACAAGGGAACACCGGGGAGCTGTTTTTT
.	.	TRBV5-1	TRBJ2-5	CASSFRAEETQYF	TGCGCCAGCAGCTTCCGAGCGGAAGAGACCCAGTACTTC
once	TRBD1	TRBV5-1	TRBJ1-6	CASSQHSGGDYNSPLHF	TGCGCCAGCAGCCAGCATTCAGGGGGCGACTATAATTCTCCCCTCCACTTT
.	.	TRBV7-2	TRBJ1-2	CASSLWQGYGYTF	TGTGCCAGCAGCTTATGGCAGGGATATGGCTACACCTTC
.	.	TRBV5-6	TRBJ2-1	CASSQADEQFF	TGTGCCAGCAGCCAGGCGGATGAGCAGTTCTTC
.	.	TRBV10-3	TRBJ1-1	CAISEGGPNTEAFF	TGTGCCATCAGTGAGGGGGGCCCGAACACTGAAGCTTTCTTT
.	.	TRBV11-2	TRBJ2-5	CASSQSDSGTKETQYF	TGTGCCAGCAGCCAGTCGGACAGCGGGACAAAAGAGACCCAGTACTTC
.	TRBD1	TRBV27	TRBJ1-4	CASNNRGVGKLFF	TGTGCCAGCAACAACAGGGGGGTGGGAAAACTGTTTTTT
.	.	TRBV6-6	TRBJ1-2	CASSYSYGYTF	TGTGCCAGCAGTTACTCCTATGGCTACACCTTC
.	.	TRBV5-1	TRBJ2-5	CASRDGTGGETQYF	TGCGCCAGCAGAGATGGCACAGGAGGGGAGACCCAGTACTTC
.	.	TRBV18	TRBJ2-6	CASSTTGPSSGANVLTF	TGTGCCAGCTCCACGACAGGCCCCTCCTCTGGGGCCAACGTCCTGACTTTC
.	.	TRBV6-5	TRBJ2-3	CASSSPHGRVTDTQYF	TGTGCCAGCAGTTCCCCCCACGGCAGGGTGACAGATACGCAGTATTTT
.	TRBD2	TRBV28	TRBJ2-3	CASSLAGGHTDTQYF	TGTGCCAGCAGTTTAGCGGGGGGGCACACAGATACGCAGTATTTT
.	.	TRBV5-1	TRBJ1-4	CASSSWEGPATNEKLFF	TGCGCCAGCAGCTCTTGGGAGGGCCCCGCAACTAATGAAAAACTGTTTTTT
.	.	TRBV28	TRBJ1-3	CASSRGSYIYF	TGTGCCAGCAGTCGAGGGAGCTACATATATTTT
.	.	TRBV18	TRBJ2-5	CASSPETANQETQYF	TGTGCCAGCTCACCAGAGACGGCGAATCAAGAGACCCAGTACTTC
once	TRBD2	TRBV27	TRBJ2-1	CASSLSGGGALGEQFF	TGTGCCAGCAGTTTATCGGGCGGGGGGGCCTTGGGTGAGCAGTTCTTC
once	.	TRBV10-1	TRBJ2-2	CASSAGRRTGELFF	TGCGCCAGCAGTGCAGGCAGGAGGACCGGGGAGCTGTTTTTT
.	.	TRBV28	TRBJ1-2	CASRSKTYGYTF	TGTGCCAGCCGCTCCAAGACCTATGGCTACACCTTC
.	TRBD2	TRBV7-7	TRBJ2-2	CASSATSWGVGELFF	TGTGCTAGCAGCGCGACTAGCTGGGGTGTTGGGGAGCTGTTTTTT
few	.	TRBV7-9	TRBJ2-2	CASSSHSQRVPGELFF	TGTGCCAGCAGCTCGCACTCCCAGAGGGTCCCCGGGGAGCTGTTTTTT
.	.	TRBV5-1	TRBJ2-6	CASSLDTGANVLTF	TGCGCCAGCAGCTTGGATACTGGGGCCAACGTCCTGACTTTC
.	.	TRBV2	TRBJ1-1	CASSEGPGDTEAFF	TGTGCCAGCAGTGAAGGGCCGGGGGACACTGAAGCTTTCTTT
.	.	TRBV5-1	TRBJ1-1	CASSLPNGVNTEAFF	TGCGCCAGCAGCTTGCCGAATGGGGTGAACACTGAAGCTTTCTTT
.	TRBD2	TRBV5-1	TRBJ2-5	CASSGLAGETQYF	TGCGCCAGCAGTGGACTAGCGGGGGAGACCCAGTACTTC
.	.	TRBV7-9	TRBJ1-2	CASSPPLTGGSLNPKGYTF	TGTGCCAGCAGCCCCCCCCTGACAGGAGGATCCTTGAACCCAAAAGGCTACACCTTC
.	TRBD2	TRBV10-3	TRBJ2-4	CAISGGTSGGAAKNIQYF	TGTGCCATCAGTGGCGGGACTAGCGGGGGGGCGGCCAAAAACATTCAGTACTTC
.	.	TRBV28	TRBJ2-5	CASSFHSAIETQYF	TGTGCCAGCAGTTTCCATTCCGCTATCGAGACCCAGTACTTC
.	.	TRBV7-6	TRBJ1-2	CASSLGSHNYGYTF	TGTGCCAGCAGCTTAGGGTCGCATAACTATGGCTACACCTTC
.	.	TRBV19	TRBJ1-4	CASRTHGWGNEKLFF	TGTGCCAGTAGAACACATGGATGGGGGAATGAAAAACTGTTTTTT